This TCR beta chain was recorded in a study of blood T cells in healthy people across ages. Study-wide results and limits: Naive T cell percentage showed a strong correlation with TCR beta diversity.

A minimum of 6 micrograms of total RNA was extracted per sample. Trimming removed 9 bases at V and 0 bases at J, with 17 bases between. CDR3 length: 15 residues. Germline V lookup: CDR1 LGHDT, CDR2 YNNKEL (reference sequence). To note about this clonotype: What it recognizes is unknown.

Then a second PCR, running roughly 7 to 11 cycles, was carried out with a sample-barcoded 5' primer and a J-beta primer mix. TCRdb re-called the 5' RACE reads through MiXCR, storing one row per CDR3 protein. The sample carries 1.5 million or so distinct CDR3 sequences, approximately 40% recorded once. Sequencing was done on a sample of blood. The receptor's source is a woman younger than 35 in good health. This chain joins TRBV3-1 and TRBJ1-1; D remains unclear. CDR3 sequence: CASRGGASVNTEAFF. The CDR3 DNA reads as TGTGCCAGTCGGGGTGGCGCTTCAGTGAACACTGAAGCTTTCTTT.